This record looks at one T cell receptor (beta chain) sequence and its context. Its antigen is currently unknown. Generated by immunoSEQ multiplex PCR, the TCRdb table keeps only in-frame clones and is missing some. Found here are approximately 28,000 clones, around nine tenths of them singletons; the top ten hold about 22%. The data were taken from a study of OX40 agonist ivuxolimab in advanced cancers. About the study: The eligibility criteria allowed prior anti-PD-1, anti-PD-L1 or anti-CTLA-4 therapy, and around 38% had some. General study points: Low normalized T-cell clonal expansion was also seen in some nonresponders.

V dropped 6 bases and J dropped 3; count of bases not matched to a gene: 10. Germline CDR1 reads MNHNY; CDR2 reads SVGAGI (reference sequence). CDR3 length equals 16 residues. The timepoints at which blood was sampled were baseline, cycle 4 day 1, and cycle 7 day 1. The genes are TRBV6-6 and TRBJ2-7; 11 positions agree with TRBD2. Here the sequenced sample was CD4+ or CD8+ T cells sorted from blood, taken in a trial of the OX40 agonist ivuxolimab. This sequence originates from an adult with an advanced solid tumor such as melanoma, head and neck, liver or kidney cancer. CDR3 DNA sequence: TGTGCCAGCAGCCCCGTTCCGGGACTAGCGGTCTACGAGCAGTACTTC. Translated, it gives CASSPVPGLAVYEQYF.